This T cell receptor beta chain emerged from a study of shared clonotypes between healthy human individuals. Sequencing was performed with immunoSEQ multiplex PCR; in TCRdb, only in-frame clones are kept and a portion is missing. Among 450,000 to 550,000 clones listed, less than 85% were seen once. The sequenced sample was PBMCs. This receptor was obtained from a woman aged 40 to 49 in good health. Some clones in this sample may be carry-over from other donors' samples.

The CDR3 DNA reads as TGTGCCAGCAGCTCTCGGACTGCGGGAGCGGGCTACACCTTC. It yields the protein CASSSRTAGAGYTF. The chain carries TRBV7-2 and TRBJ1-2, with D unresolved. Germline V CDR1 and CDR2: SGHTA, FQGNSA. The CDR3 runs to 14 residues. Deletions cut 4 bases from V and 8 bases from J, with 17 bases between.